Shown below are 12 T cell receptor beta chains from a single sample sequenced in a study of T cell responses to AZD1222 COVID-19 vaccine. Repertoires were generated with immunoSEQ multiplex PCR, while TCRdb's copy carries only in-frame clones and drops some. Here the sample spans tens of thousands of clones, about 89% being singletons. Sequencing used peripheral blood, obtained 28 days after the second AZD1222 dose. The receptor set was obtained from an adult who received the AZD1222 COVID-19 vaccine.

The CDR3 nucleotides read TGTGCCGGCTTTACAAGACTAGTTTGGCATGAGCAGTTCTTC. Translation gives CAGFTRLVWHEQFF. J is TRBJ2-1 and V is TRBV21-1; no check of the table's D call, TRBD2, against the DNA was made. TRBV21-1 is listed as a pseudogene. CDR3 length: 14 amino acids.

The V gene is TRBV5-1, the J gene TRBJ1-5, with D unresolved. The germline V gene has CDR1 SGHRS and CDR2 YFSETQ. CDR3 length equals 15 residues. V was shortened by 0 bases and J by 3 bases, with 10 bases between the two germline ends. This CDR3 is CASSLAGLTNQPQHF. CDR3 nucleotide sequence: TGCGCCAGCAGCTTGGCCGGGCTGACCAATCAGCCCCAGCATTTT.

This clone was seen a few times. The CDR3 DNA sequence: TGTGCCAGCTCACCACCCAGTCGGTCGAACACTGAAGCTTTCTTT. Encoded protein: CASSPPSRSNTEAFF. This chain joins TRBV18 and TRBJ1-1, with D hard to call. This CDR3 is built from 15 residues. Germline V gives CDR1 KGHSH, CDR2 LQKENI. Trimming cost V 0 bases and J 1 base, with 9 bases left between them.

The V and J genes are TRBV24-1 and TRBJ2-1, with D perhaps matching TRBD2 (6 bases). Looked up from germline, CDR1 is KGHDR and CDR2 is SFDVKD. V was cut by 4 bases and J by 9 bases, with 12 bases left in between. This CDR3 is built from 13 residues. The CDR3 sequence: CATSDPTSREQFF. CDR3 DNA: TGTGCCACCAGTGACCCTACTAGCCGTGAGCAGTTCTTC.

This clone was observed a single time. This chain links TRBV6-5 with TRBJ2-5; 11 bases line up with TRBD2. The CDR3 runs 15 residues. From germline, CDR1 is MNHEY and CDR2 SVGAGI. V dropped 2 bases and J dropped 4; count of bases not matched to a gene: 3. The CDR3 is CASSYGGTSGETQYF. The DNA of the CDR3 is TGTGCCAGCAGTTACGGCGGGACTAGCGGAGAGACCCAGTACTTC.

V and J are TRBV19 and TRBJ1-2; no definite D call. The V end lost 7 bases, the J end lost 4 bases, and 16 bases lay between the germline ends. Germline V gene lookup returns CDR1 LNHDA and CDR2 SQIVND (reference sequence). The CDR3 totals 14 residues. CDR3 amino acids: CASMGWGVGYGYTF. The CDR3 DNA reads TGTGCCAGTATGGGATGGGGAGTTGGCTATGGCTACACCTTC.

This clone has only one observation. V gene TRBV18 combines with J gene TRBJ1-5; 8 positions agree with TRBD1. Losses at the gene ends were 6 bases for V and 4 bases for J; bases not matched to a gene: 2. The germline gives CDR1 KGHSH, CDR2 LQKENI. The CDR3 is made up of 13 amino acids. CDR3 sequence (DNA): TGTGCCAGCTCTCGGACAGGGAATCAGCCCCAGCATTTT. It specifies CASSRTGNQPQHF.

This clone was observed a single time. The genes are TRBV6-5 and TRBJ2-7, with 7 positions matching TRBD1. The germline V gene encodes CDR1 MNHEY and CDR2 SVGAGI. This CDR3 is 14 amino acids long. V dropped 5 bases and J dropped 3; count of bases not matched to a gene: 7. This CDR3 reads CASSIRQGNYEQYF. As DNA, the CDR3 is TGTGCCAGCAGTATACGACAGGGAAACTACGAGCAGTACTTC.

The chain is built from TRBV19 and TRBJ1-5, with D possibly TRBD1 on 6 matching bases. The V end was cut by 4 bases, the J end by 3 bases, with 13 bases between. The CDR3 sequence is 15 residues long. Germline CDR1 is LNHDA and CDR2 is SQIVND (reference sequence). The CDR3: CASSKGGVNNQPQHF. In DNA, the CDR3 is TGTGCCAGTAGTAAGGGGGGGGTTAACAATCAGCCCCAGCATTTT.

CDR3 protein: CASSDSRTGSILPQHF. The DNA of the CDR3 is TGTGCCAGCAGTGACTCCCGGACAGGGTCAATTTTACCCCAGCATTTT. The chain recombines TRBV6-4 with TRBJ1-5, with 8 bases aligning to TRBD1. Germline V gene lookup returns CDR1 MRHNA and CDR2 SNTAGT. V shed 0 bases, J shed 10 bases, and the junction held 11 bases outside the gene matches. The CDR3 is 16 amino acids.

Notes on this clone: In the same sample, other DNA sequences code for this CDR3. The chain's CDR3 is CASSLVANYGYTF. The CDR3 coding sequence is TGTGCCAGCAGCTTAGTCGCAAACTATGGCTACACCTTC. The chain is built from TRBV7-9 and TRBJ1-2; D uncertain. The CDR3 has 13 residues. V gave up 1 base and J gave up 2 bases, with 5 bases separating them. The germline V gene encodes CDR1 SEHNR and CDR2 FQNEAQ (reference sequence).

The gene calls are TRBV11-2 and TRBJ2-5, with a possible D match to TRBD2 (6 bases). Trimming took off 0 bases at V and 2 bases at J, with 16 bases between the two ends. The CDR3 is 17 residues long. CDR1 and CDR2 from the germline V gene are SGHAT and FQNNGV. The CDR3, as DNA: TGTGCCAGCAGCTTAGATTGGATCGGGAGCCCTCAAGAGACCCAGTACTTC. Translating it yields CASSLDWIGSPQETQYF.